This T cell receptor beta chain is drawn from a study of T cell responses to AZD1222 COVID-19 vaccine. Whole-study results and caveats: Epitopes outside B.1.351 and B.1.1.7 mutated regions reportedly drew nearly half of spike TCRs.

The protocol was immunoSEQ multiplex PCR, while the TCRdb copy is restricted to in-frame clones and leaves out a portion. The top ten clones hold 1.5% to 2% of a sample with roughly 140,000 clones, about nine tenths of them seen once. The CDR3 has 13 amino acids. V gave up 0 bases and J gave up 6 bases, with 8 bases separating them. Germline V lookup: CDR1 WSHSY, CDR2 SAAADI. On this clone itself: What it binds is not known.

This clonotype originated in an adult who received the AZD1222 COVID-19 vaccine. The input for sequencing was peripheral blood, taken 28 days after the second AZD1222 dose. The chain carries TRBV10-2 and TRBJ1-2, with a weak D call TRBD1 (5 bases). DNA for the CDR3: TGCGCCAGCAGTGAGTCGTTGGGACATGGCTACACCTTC. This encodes CASSESLGHGYTF.